The rows below give T cell receptor beta chains drawn from one sample of a study of shared clonotypes between healthy human individuals. Assay used: immunoSEQ multiplex PCR; TCRdb lists only in-frame clones, some missing. In the table there are 2 million to 2.5 million clones, about 95% of which are singletons. What was sequenced was naive CD4+ T cells sorted from blood. The receptors originated from a man between 18 and 35 years old in good health. Both conserved end residues are part of each CDR3. Each record gives: V gene, J gene, D gene, clone size, CDR3 protein, CDR3 DNA. The D gene is left open where the match is weak. Some rows have no size entry. The others give once, few or many, or a class for an expanded clone.

v_call: TRBV2
j_call: TRBJ1-3
d_call: .
clone_size: .
cdr3_aa: CARRQSSGNTIYF
cdr3_nt: TGTGCAAGACGTCAAAGCTCTGGAAACACCATATATTTT

v_call: TRBV10-1
j_call: TRBJ2-3
d_call: TRBD2
clone_size: once
cdr3_aa: CASSAGLAGSTDTQYF
cdr3_nt: TGCGCCAGCAGTGCGGGACTAGCGGGGAGCACAGATACGCAGTATTTT

v_call: TRBV10-3
j_call: TRBJ2-3
d_call: .
clone_size: .
cdr3_aa: CAISDGDTQYF
cdr3_nt: TGTGCCATCAGTGATGGGGATACGCAGTATTTT

v_call: TRBV30
j_call: TRBJ2-2
d_call: TRBD2
clone_size: .
cdr3_aa: CAWLPGGAGTGELFF
cdr3_nt: TGTGCCTGGCTTCCCGGGGGGGCGGGCACCGGGGAGCTGTTTTTT

v_call: TRBV18
j_call: TRBJ2-5
d_call: .
clone_size: .
cdr3_aa: CASSPAYGGGETQYF
cdr3_nt: TGTGCCAGCTCACCAGCGTACGGAGGCGGGGAGACCCAGTACTTC

v_call: TRBV28
j_call: TRBJ1-1
d_call: .
clone_size: .
cdr3_aa: CASSVHKNTEAFF
cdr3_nt: TGTGCCAGCAGTGTCCACAAGAACACTGAAGCTTTCTTT

v_call: TRBV2
j_call: TRBJ2-3
d_call: .
clone_size: .
cdr3_aa: CASSEGVVHTQYF
cdr3_nt: TGTGCCAGCAGTGAGGGGGTGGTGCATACGCAGTATTTT

v_call: TRBV13
j_call: TRBJ2-3
d_call: .
clone_size: .
cdr3_aa: CASSLGPTNTQYF
cdr3_nt: TGTGCCAGCAGCTTAGGCCCCACTAATACGCAGTATTTT

v_call: TRBV15
j_call: TRBJ2-1
d_call: .
clone_size: .
cdr3_aa: CATSSSRGRGYNEQFF
cdr3_nt: TGTGCCACCAGCAGCTCTAGGGGGCGGGGCTACAATGAGCAGTTCTTC

v_call: TRBV7-9
j_call: TRBJ2-7
d_call: .
clone_size: .
cdr3_aa: CASSLEVAPWGEQYF
cdr3_nt: TGTGCCAGCAGCTTAGAGGTAGCACCCTGGGGCGAGCAGTACTTC

v_call: TRBV7-8
j_call: TRBJ2-5
d_call: TRBD2
clone_size: .
cdr3_aa: CASSPTGLAGRETQYF
cdr3_nt: TGTGCCAGCAGCCCCACCGGACTAGCGGGACGGGAGACCCAGTACTTC

v_call: TRBV6-5
j_call: TRBJ1-6
d_call: .
clone_size: few
cdr3_aa: CASSYDSSYNSPLHF
cdr3_nt: TGTGCCAGCAGTTACGACAGCTCCTATAATTCACCCCTCCACTTT

v_call: TRBV5-7
j_call: TRBJ1-5
d_call: TRBD1
clone_size: .
cdr3_aa: CASSLERTGSNQPQHF
cdr3_nt: TGTGCCAGCAGCTTGGAAAGGACAGGGAGCAATCAGCCCCAGCATTTT

v_call: TRBV27
j_call: TRBJ1-1
d_call: .
clone_size: .
cdr3_aa: CASSLSKHLRATNTEAFF
cdr3_nt: TGTGCCAGCAGTTTATCGAAACACCTCAGGGCCACGAACACTGAAGCTTTCTTT

v_call: TRBV19
j_call: TRBJ1-5
d_call: .
clone_size: once
cdr3_aa: CASSMTGRGQPQHF
cdr3_nt: TGTGCCAGTAGTATGACCGGGAGAGGACAGCCCCAGCATTTT

v_call: TRBV9
j_call: TRBJ2-3
d_call: .
clone_size: .
cdr3_aa: CASSFDTGSTDTQYF
cdr3_nt: TGTGCCAGCAGCTTTGACACGGGTAGCACAGATACGCAGTATTTT

v_call: TRBV5-1
j_call: TRBJ1-2
d_call: TRBD1
clone_size: .
cdr3_aa: CASSLVAGGDYGYTF
cdr3_nt: TGCGCCAGCAGCTTGGTTGCAGGGGGTGACTATGGCTACACCTTC

v_call: TRBV9
j_call: TRBJ1-2
d_call: TRBD1
clone_size: .
cdr3_aa: CASSLRTGADRNYGYTF
cdr3_nt: TGTGCCAGCAGCCTCCGGACAGGGGCTGATCGGAACTATGGCTACACCTTC

v_call: TRBV30
j_call: TRBJ2-5
d_call: TRBD2
clone_size: once
cdr3_aa: CAWSVPAGVQETQYF
cdr3_nt: TGTGCCTGGAGTGTACCAGCGGGGGTTCAAGAGACCCAGTACTTC

v_call: TRBV5-6
j_call: TRBJ2-7
d_call: .
clone_size: .
cdr3_aa: CASSAPSGALYEQYF
cdr3_nt: TGTGCCAGCAGCGCTCCCTCAGGGGCTCTCTACGAGCAGTACTTC

v_call: TRBV7-2
j_call: TRBJ2-7
d_call: TRBD2
clone_size: few
cdr3_aa: CASSLFVGGPGEQYF
cdr3_nt: TGTGCCAGCAGCTTATTTGTGGGAGGGCCAGGTGAGCAGTACTTC

v_call: TRBV28
j_call: TRBJ2-3
d_call: .
clone_size: .
cdr3_aa: CASSTDTDTQYF
cdr3_nt: TGTGCCAGCAGCACGGACACAGATACGCAGTATTTT